The 12 T cell receptor beta chains below were found in one sample sequenced in a study of cytotoxic CD8 clonotypes in ibrutinib-treated CLL. Data came from immunoSEQ multiplex PCR; TCRdb stores just in-frame clones and leaves some out. The table has 75,000 to 80,000 clones, less than 85% seen once. The sample in question was PBMCs, obtained after 24 months of ibrutinib treatment. These receptors all come from a human donor with chronic lymphocytic leukemia.

This clone came up once. The CDR3 spells CASSVGVGGATQYF. For the CDR3, the DNA is TGTGCCAGCAGCGTAGGGGTTGGTGGGGCGACCCAGTACTTC. This rearrangement joins TRBV9 to TRBJ2-5; D perhaps matches TRBD1 (5 bases). CDR3 length: 14 residues. Germline values: CDR1 SGDLS, CDR2 YYNGEE. V was clipped by 0 bases and J by 7 bases, with 13 bases between them.

The rearrangement links TRBV28 to TRBJ2-7, with D possibly being TRBD1 or TRBD2 (5 bases each). The CDR3 sequence is 14 residues long. CDR1 and CDR2 from the germline V gene are MDHEN and SYDVKM. V was trimmed by 6 bases and J by 5 bases, leaving 17 bases between them. The CDR3 reads CASSFGGNTDEQYF. In nucleotides, the CDR3 is TGTGCCAGCAGCTTTGGGGGTAATACGGACGAGCAGTACTTC.

This chain connects TRBV6-6 to TRBJ1-1; 11 bases fit TRBD1. V was clipped by 1 base and J by 3 bases; unmatched bases: 1. Looked up from germline, CDR1 is MNHNY and CDR2 is SVGAGI (reference sequence). The CDR3 length is 15 residues. For the CDR3, the DNA is TGTGCCAGCAGTTACTGGGGACAGGGGGACACTGAAGCTTTCTTT. This sequence encodes CASSYWGQGDTEAFF.

The chain joins TRBV29-1 to TRBJ2-1; D not certain. Germline V gene lookup returns CDR1 SQVTM and CDR2 ANQGSEA. The V end lost 2 bases, the J end lost 10 bases, and 6 bases lay between the germline ends. The CDR3 totals 10 residues. In DNA form, the CDR3 reads TGCAGCGTTGAATCTACCGAGCAGTTCTTC. This translates into CSVESTEQFF.

V usage is TRBV7-7 and J usage is TRBJ2-3; D is possibly TRBD1 (5 bases). Trimming took 8 bases from V and 4 from J, leaving 13 bases between them. The V gene's germline CDR1 is SSHAT and CDR2 FNYEAQ (reference sequence). The CDR3 runs 13 residues. This chain's CDR3 is CASSAGRADTQYF. In nucleotides, the CDR3 is TGTGCCAGCTCTGCAGGGCGCGCAGATACGCAGTATTTT.

The J gene is TRBJ1-2, the V gene TRBV29-1; 9 bases map to TRBD1. CDR3 length: 13 amino acids. Germline assignment: CDR1 SQVTM and CDR2 ANQGSEA. Trimming removed 6 bases from V and 8 bases from J; junction bases left unmatched: 10. This CDR3 is CSVGRTGGDGYTF. The CDR3 nucleotides are TGCAGCGTCGGCAGAACAGGGGGCGACGGCTACACCTTC.

This chain uses TRBV19 with TRBJ2-1; tentative D call: TRBD2 (6 bases). Trimming removed 5 bases at V and 4 bases at J, with 21 bases between. Germline V gives CDR1 LNHDA, CDR2 SQIVND (reference sequence). This CDR3 has 17 residues. The CDR3 loop reads CASSRLGRGTRYNEQFF. The CDR3 nucleotides are TGTGCCAGTAGTCGTCTCGGTCGCGGGACCCGATACAATGAGCAGTTCTTC.

This chain joins TRBV30 and TRBJ2-5; D gene ambiguous. Deletions cut 1 base from V and 2 bases from J, with 5 bases between. Germline V gene data show CDR1 as GTSNPN and CDR2 as SVGIG (reference sequence). The CDR3 consists of 12 residues. This CDR3 reads CAWSELQETQYF. Here the CDR3 DNA reads TGTGCCTGGAGTGAACTACAAGAGACCCAGTACTTC.

The chain carries TRBV7-2 and TRBJ1-1; D gene uncertain. The germline V gene encodes CDR1 SGHTA and CDR2 FQGNSA. The CDR3 has 13 residues. V lost 5 bases and J 1 base, leaving 8 bases between the germline ends. The CDR3 protein is CASSNQGNTEAFF. DNA of the CDR3: TGTGCCAGCAGCAATCAAGGGAACACTGAAGCTTTCTTT. Variable domain in full (rest from reference TRBV7-2 and TRBJ1-1): GAGVSQSPSNKVTEKGKDVELRCDPISGHTALYWYRQSLGQGLEFLIYFQGNSAPDKSGLPSDRFSAERTGGSVSTLTIQRTQQEDSAVYLCASSNQGNTEAFFGQGTRLTVV.

The chain uses TRBV5-5 and TRBJ2-1; 8 nucleotides line up with TRBD2. V lost 3 bases and J lost 4; bases outside the gene matches: 9. CDR3 size: 16 residues. Per the germline V gene, CDR1 is SGHKS and CDR2 is YYEKEE (reference sequence). The CDR3 loop is CASSSGSGDQYNEQFF. In DNA form, the CDR3 reads TGTGCCAGCAGCTCCGGTAGCGGGGACCAATACAATGAGCAGTTCTTC.

The chain has TRBV6-6 and TRBJ2-7, with TRBD1 identical over 8 bases. V trimming: 8 bases; J trimming: 0 bases; junction bases outside the gene matches: 6. This CDR3 region has 14 residues. The germline CDR1 and CDR2 sequences are MNHNY and SVGAGI (reference sequence). The CDR3 nucleotides are TGTGCCAGCGGGCGGGACAGGTCCTCCTACGAGCAGTACTTC. As protein: CASGRDRSSYEQYF.

V gene TRBV10-3 combines with J gene TRBJ2-1; 7 bases match TRBD2. This CDR3 spans 16 amino acids. Germline V lookup: CDR1 ENHRY, CDR2 SYGVKD. Trimming took 4 bases from V and 0 from J; bases not matched to a gene: 6. The CDR3 reads CAISVSGGGSYNEQFF. The CDR3 DNA reads as TGTGCCATCAGTGTGTCGGGAGGCGGCTCCTACAATGAGCAGTTCTTC.